This TCR beta chain was captured by sequencing in a study of blood T cell repertoires in COVID-19. Study overall: The study drew acute and convalescent COVID-19 samples from the United States, Italy and Spain. The cDNA or gDNA used as material had been derived from T cells, B-cell-depleted T cells, or PBMCs.

V was pared by 3 bases and J by 7 bases, with 8 bases of the junction left unmatched. Germline V gives CDR1 SGDLS, CDR2 YYNGEE. This CDR3 is built from 15 residues. As processed by the authors: Quantification of nucleated cells was approximated via reference gene primer amplification. TCRdb's copy holds only in-frame clones and misses some; the assay was immunoSEQ multiplex PCR. The V and J calls and the clone size are those of that table, but D and trimming were determined from the DNA. This repertoire shows about 130,000 clones, more than 90% found once; its top ten account for about 3.5%. Sample: peripheral blood. The V and J genes are TRBV9 and TRBJ1-4; 8 bases line up with TRBD1. The receptor comes from a man aged 50-59 years with active COVID-19. CDR3 nucleotides: TGTGCCAGCAGCGGCGGACAGGGCCTGGGTGAAAAACTGTTTTTT. Translation gives CASSGGQGLGEKLFF.